The 32 T cell receptor beta chains given below trace back to one sample, sequenced in a study of T cell responses to AZD1222 COVID-19 vaccine. Profiling relied on immunoSEQ multiplex PCR, and the TCRdb table lists in-frame clones only, not all of them. The sample shows approximately 200,000 clones, under 95% of them seen only once. Here the sequenced sample was peripheral blood, taken 28 days after the second AZD1222 dose. The receptors were gathered from an adult who received the AZD1222 COVID-19 vaccine.

This chain uses TRBV5-1 with TRBJ2-7, with D uncertain. Germline values: CDR1 SGHRS, CDR2 YFSETQ. CDR3 size: 16 residues. With 0 bases removed from V and 6 bases from J, the gap between germline ends came to 19 bases. The CDR3: CASSLVSLTQMAEQYF. The DNA for the CDR3 is TGCGCCAGCAGCTTGGTCTCCCTCACTCAGATGGCCGAGCAGTACTTC.

The V call is TRBV10-3, the J call TRBJ2-3; D is uncertain. Germline V gene data show CDR1 as ENHRY and CDR2 as SYGVKD. There are 11 residues in the CDR3. Trimming cost V 4 bases and J 10 bases, with 9 bases left between them. The chain's CDR3 is CAISGSLAQYF. The CDR3 bases are TGTGCCATCAGTGGCTCCTTGGCGCAGTATTTT.

V is TRBV7-2 and J is TRBJ1-1; 8 bases fit TRBD1. Germline trimming cut 5 bases from V and 5 bases from J; bases unmatched to any gene: 7. CDR3 size: 14 residues. Germline lookup yields CDR1 SGHTA and CDR2 FQGNSA. CDR3 bases: TGTGCCAGCAGCCCCCAGGGGGCGCTGACTGAAGCTTTCTTT. This gives the protein CASSPQGALTEAFF.

The chain carries TRBV3-1 (or the pseudogene TRBV3-2) and TRBJ1-1; TRBD1 agrees at 7 bases. There are 16 residues in the CDR3. CDR1 LGHDT and CDR2 YNNKEL come from the germline V gene (reference sequence). V shed 4 bases, J shed 0 bases, and the junction held 8 bases outside the gene matches. The CDR3 is CASSPSAGGMNTEAFF. CDR3 sequence (DNA): TGTGCCAGCAGCCCCTCGGCAGGGGGGATGAACACTGAAGCTTTCTTT.

The rearrangement links TRBV18 to TRBJ2-5; D might be TRBD2 (6 bases). The germline CDR1 and CDR2 sequences are KGHSH and LQKENI. CDR3 size: 16 residues. Trimming pared 3 bases from V and 2 bases from J, leaving 16 bases between. This CDR3 reads CASSPGGAGLQETQYF. CDR3 sequence (DNA): TGTGCCAGCTCACCGGGGGGAGCCGGTTTGCAAGAGACCCAGTACTTC. The variable domain in full, with the rest retrieved from reference TRBV18 and TRBJ2-5, is NAGVMQNPRHLVRRRGQEARLRCSPMKGHSHVYWYRQLPEEGLKFMVYLQKENIIDESGMPKERFSAEFPKEGPSILRIQQVVRGDSAAYFCASSPGGAGLQETQYFGPGTRLLVL.

This sequence joins TRBV3-1 (or the pseudogene TRBV3-2) and TRBJ1-3; possibly TRBD1 for D (5 bases). This CDR3 has 14 residues. Per germline, CDR1 LGHDT and CDR2 YNNKEL (reference sequence). The germline V and J ends were trimmed by 5 bases and 2 bases, with 10 bases remaining between them. The CDR3 is CASSVGGAGNTIYF. CDR3 sequence (DNA): TGTGCCAGCAGCGTGGGGGGGGCTGGAAACACCATATATTTT.

This chain links TRBV7-9 with TRBJ1-2; D may be TRBD1 (5 bases). The germline V gene has CDR1 SEHNR and CDR2 FQNEAQ (reference sequence). This CDR3 region has 15 residues. The V gene lost 5 bases and the J gene lost 8 bases, with 21 bases spanning the gap. CDR3 loop: CASSPGGAGTNGYTF. The CDR3 DNA is TGTGCCAGCAGCCCAGGTGGCGCAGGGACGAACGGCTACACCTTC.

V usage is TRBV5-6 and J usage is TRBJ1-2; D is uncertain. The germline V gene encodes CDR1 SGHDT and CDR2 YYEEEE. The V and J ends lost 4 bases and 8 bases respectively, with 18 bases between them. The CDR3 has 14 amino acids. CDR3 loop: CASSPGLPVYGYTF. Here the CDR3 DNA reads TGTGCCAGCAGCCCAGGACTCCCAGTTTACGGCTACACCTTC. The full variable domain, completed using reference TRBV5-6 and TRBJ1-2, is DAGVTQSPTHLIKTRGQQVTLRCSPKSGHDTVSWYQQALGQGPQFIFQYYEEEERQRGNFPDRFSGHQFPNYSSELNVNALLLGDSALYLCASSPGLPVYGYTFGSGTRLTVV.

The chain links TRBV10-1 to TRBJ2-7; D may be TRBD2 (6 bases). CDR3 length equals 12 residues. V lost 11 bases to trimming and J lost 5 bases, with 16 bases between them. The germline gives CDR1 WNHNN, CDR2 SYGVQD (reference sequence). CDR3 DNA sequence: TGCGCCGGGGGGAATAGACCCAACGAGCAGTACTTC. It codes for CAGGNRPNEQYF.

V is TRBV6-5 and J is TRBJ2-3; D gene ambiguous. The CDR3 is 16 residues long. Germline values: CDR1 MNHEY, CDR2 SVGAGI. The germline V and J ends were trimmed by 0 bases and 0 bases, with 10 bases remaining between them. The CDR3 loop reads CASSYSRLISTDTQYF. CDR3 coding DNA: TGTGCCAGCAGTTACTCACGGCTGATAAGCACAGATACGCAGTATTTT.

DNA for the CDR3: TGTGCCAGTAGTATCGCCCGTGGCTACACCTTC. Translated, it gives CASSIARGYTF. The chain recombines TRBV19 with TRBJ1-2; D gene unclear. V gave up 3 bases and J gave up 7 bases, with 6 bases separating them. Looked up from germline, CDR1 is LNHDA and CDR2 is SQIVND (reference sequence). CDR3 length: 11 amino acids.

This sequence joins TRBV19 and TRBJ1-1; 10 bases fit TRBD1. Germline CDR1 is LNHDA and CDR2 is SQIVND (reference sequence). The CDR3 spans 16 residues. J was trimmed by 0 bases and V by 2 bases; bases with no gene match: 3. The CDR3 loop reads CASSIPTGGLNTEAFF. CDR3 nucleotide sequence: TGTGCCAGTAGTATACCGACAGGGGGCTTGAACACTGAAGCTTTCTTT.

The chain is built from TRBV5-1 and TRBJ1-2; D is unclear. CDR1 is SGHRS and CDR2 is YFSETQ in the germline V gene. The CDR3 sequence is 13 residues long. The V gene lost 0 bases and the J gene lost 5 bases, with 8 bases spanning the gap. In DNA form, the CDR3 reads TGCGCCAGCAGCTTGGCCGGGTCATATGGCTACACCTTC. Protein product: CASSLAGSYGYTF.

This chain uses TRBV5-4 with TRBJ1-1; D is ambiguous. Per the germline V gene, CDR1 is SGHNT and CDR2 is YYREEE (reference sequence). V was pared by 0 bases and J by 3 bases, with 12 bases between. CDR3 size: 15 residues. The CDR3 region is CASSLGRVSYTEAFF. The CDR3 coding sequence is TGTGCCAGCAGCTTGGGACGGGTTAGTTACACTGAAGCTTTCTTT.

The sample holds one count of this clone. The chain uses TRBV28 and TRBJ1-6, with a weak D call TRBD1 (5 bases). The germline gives CDR1 MDHEN, CDR2 SYDVKM. The CDR3 is 15 residues long. V was cut by 3 bases and J by 7 bases, with 13 bases left in between. CDR3 in amino acids: CASSFSGVQNSPLHF. The CDR3, as DNA: TGTGCCAGCAGTTTCTCGGGGGTGCAAAATTCACCCCTCCACTTT.

The gene calls are TRBV2 and TRBJ1-3; unclear D gene. V was shortened by 6 bases and J by 6 bases, with 9 bases between the two germline ends. Germline assignment: CDR1 SNHLY and CDR2 FYNNEI. This CDR3 is built from 12 residues. This CDR3 is CASRDYTNTIYF. The CDR3 DNA reads TGTGCCAGCAGGGACTACACAAACACCATATATTTT.

This sequence joins TRBV3-1 (or the pseudogene TRBV3-2) and TRBJ1-1; D unresolved. The germline CDR1 and CDR2 sequences are LGHDT and YNNKEL (reference sequence). CDR3 length: 15 residues. The V end lost 5 bases, the J end lost 1 base, and 14 bases lay between the germline ends. CDR3 in DNA: TGTGCCAGCAGCAACCCCGGGCTTGAGAACACTGAAGCTTTCTTT. This gives the protein CASSNPGLENTEAFF.

V and J are TRBV6-5 and TRBJ1-2; D unresolved. The CDR3 extends over 14 amino acids. Deletions cut 2 bases from V and 0 bases from J, with 7 bases between. Germline V gene sequence: CDR1 MNHEY, CDR2 SVGAGI. The CDR3 spells CASSYEGTNYGYTF. The CDR3 DNA is TGTGCCAGCAGTTACGAGGGCACTAACTATGGCTACACCTTC.

The chain recombines TRBV6-2 or TRBV6-3 with TRBJ1-1; perhaps TRBD1 as D (6 bases). CDR1 is MNHEY, CDR2 SVGEGT, per germline. Trimming removed 6 bases from V and 4 bases from J, with 18 bases in between. The CDR3 spans 15 residues. The CDR3 region is CASSPTGRGGTEAFF. The CDR3 DNA reads as TGTGCCAGCAGCCCAACGGGCCGAGGGGGCACTGAAGCTTTCTTT.

The chain carries TRBV7-9 and TRBJ1-4; D unresolved. V lost 2 bases and J lost 5, with 9 bases in between. CDR3 length: 14 residues. Germline assignment: CDR1 SEHNR and CDR2 FQNEAQ (reference sequence). The chain's CDR3 is CASSLMGGNEKLFF. CDR3 nucleotide sequence: TGTGCCAGCAGCTTAATGGGCGGCAATGAAAAACTGTTTTTT.

This clone was counted once. The chain recombines TRBV6-5 with TRBJ2-2, with TRBD2 matching over 7 bases. The J segment lost 3 bases and the V segment lost 10 bases, leaving 8 bases of the junction unmatched. The CDR3 loop spans 14 amino acids. The germline gives CDR1 MNHEY, CDR2 SVGAGI. The CDR3 coding sequence is TGTGCCACCGGTCAGGGAGGGGACACCGGGGAGCTGTTTTTT. Protein sequence: CATGQGGDTGELFF.

The CDR3 nucleotides are TGTGCCACCCTTCTAGCGGGATCTAGCACAGATACGCAGTATTTT. Its protein product is CATLLAGSSTDTQYF. This chain joins TRBV10-3 and TRBJ2-3; 9 positions match TRBD2. This CDR3 region has 15 residues. Per the germline V gene, CDR1 is ENHRY and CDR2 is SYGVKD. Losses at the gene ends were 10 bases for V and 0 bases for J; bases not matched to a gene: 8.

The chain combines TRBV11-2 with TRBJ1-2, with 7 bases identical to TRBD1. The CDR3 contains 15 residues. V dropped 1 base and J dropped 4; count of bases not matched to a gene: 6. Germline loops: CDR1 SGHAT, CDR2 FQNNGV. CDR3 region: CASSLGQGIGYGYTF. The CDR3 DNA follows: TGTGCCAGCAGCTTAGGACAGGGAATAGGCTATGGCTACACCTTC. Filled out from reference TRBV11-2 and TRBJ1-2, the complete variable domain reads EAGVAQSPRYKIIEKRQSVAFWCNPISGHATLYWYQQILGQGPKLLIQFQNNGVVDDSQLPKDRFSAERLKGVDSTLKIQPAKLEDSAVYLCASSLGQGIGYGYTFGSGTRLTVV.

The chain is built from TRBV13 and TRBJ1-6; TRBD1 aligns across 9 bases. This CDR3 spans 14 amino acids. The junction had 5 bases not matched to a gene; V was cut back by 5 bases and J by 9 bases. Germline assignment: CDR1 PRHDT and CDR2 FYEKMQ (reference sequence). This CDR3 is CASSEGQGGSPLHF. CDR3 bases: TGTGCCAGCAGCGAGGGACAGGGTGGTTCACCCCTCCACTTT.

This sequence joins TRBV14 and TRBJ2-5; 8 bases match TRBD1. The CDR3 has 16 residues. J lost 4 bases, V lost 1 base, and 8 bases had no gene match. CDR1 and CDR2 (germline): SGHDN, FVKESK. In DNA form, the CDR3 reads TGTGCCAGCAGCCAAGGGCGTTGGACAGGGATAGAGACCCAGTACTTC. Protein product: CASSQGRWTGIETQYF.

V gene TRBV9 combines with J gene TRBJ2-2, with a tentative D call TRBD1 (5 bases). Germline V gives CDR1 SGDLS, CDR2 YYNGEE. Trimming left V 0 bases short and J 3 bases short, with 15 bases between. CDR3 size: 17 residues. CDR3 nucleotides: TGTGCCAGCAGCGTAGGCGTACAGGTCTGGGACACCGGGGAGCTGTTTTTT. Its translation: CASSVGVQVWDTGELFF.

The genes are TRBV3-1 (or the pseudogene TRBV3-2) and TRBJ1-6, with D unresolved. The germline V gene has CDR1 LGHDT and CDR2 YNNKEL (reference sequence). The CDR3 length is 14 residues. The ends were cut back, 1 base at V and 7 bases at J, with 8 bases in the middle. DNA of the CDR3: TGTGCCAGCAGCCAAGGATTAGACAATTCACCCCTCCACTTT. Protein product: CASSQGLDNSPLHF.

The rearrangement uses TRBV12-3 or TRBV12-4 and TRBJ2-7; no firm D call. This CDR3 is built from 13 residues. Trimming took 0 bases from V and 5 from J, leaving 8 bases between them. The CDR3 DNA reads as TGTGCCAGCAGTTTAGCGTTCAGGAACGAGCAGTACTTC. It codes for CASSLAFRNEQYF.

Worth noting for this clone: Other DNA sequences in the sample encode the same CDR3. The chain carries TRBV18 and TRBJ1-6; 10 positions match TRBD1. Per the germline V gene, CDR1 is KGHSH and CDR2 is LQKENI. Trimming removed 3 bases from V and 7 bases from J; junction bases left unmatched: 0. The CDR3 is 14 amino acids. The CDR3 coding sequence is TGTGCCAGCTCACCGGGACAGGGGAATTCACCCCTCCACTTT. The encoded protein is CASSPGQGNSPLHF.

In the case of this clone: The junction and the germline gene differ at one end; a read error may be behind it. The chain employs TRBV7-2 and TRBJ1-6; 7 bases are a match to TRBD1. Germline V CDR1 and CDR2: SGHTA, FQGNSA. The CDR3 has 14 amino acids. The DNA of the CDR3 is TGTGCCAGCAGCCTGACAGGGTATAGTTCACCCCTCCACTTT. Translation: CASSLTGYSSPLHF.

The CDR3 spells CASSRSDGGNQPQHF. In DNA, the CDR3 is TGTGCCAGCAGCAGGTCTGACGGGGGCAATCAGCCCCAGCATTTT. This chain joins TRBV6-5 and TRBJ1-5; D is uncertain. The germline V gene encodes CDR1 MNHEY and CDR2 SVGAGI. Trimming pared 6 bases from V and 2 bases from J, leaving 14 bases between. This CDR3 is built from 15 residues.

The rearrangement links TRBV9 to TRBJ1-4; no reliable D call. CDR1 is SGDLS, CDR2 YYNGEE, per germline. The V and J ends lost 3 bases and 2 bases respectively, with 11 bases between them. This CDR3 comprises 15 residues. CDR3 coding DNA: TGTGCCAGCAGCGCCGGGAGAACGACTAATGAAAAACTGTTTTTT. Protein sequence: CASSAGRTTNEKLFF.